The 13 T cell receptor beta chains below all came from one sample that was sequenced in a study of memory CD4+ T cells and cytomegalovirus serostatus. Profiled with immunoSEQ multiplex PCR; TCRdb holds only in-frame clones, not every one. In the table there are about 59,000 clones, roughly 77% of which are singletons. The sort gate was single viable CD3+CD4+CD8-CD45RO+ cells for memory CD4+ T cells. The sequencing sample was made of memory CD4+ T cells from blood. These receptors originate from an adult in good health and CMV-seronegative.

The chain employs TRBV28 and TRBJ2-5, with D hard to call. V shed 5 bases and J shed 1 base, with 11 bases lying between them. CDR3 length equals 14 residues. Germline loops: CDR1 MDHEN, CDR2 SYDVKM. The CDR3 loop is CASSALVPQETQYF. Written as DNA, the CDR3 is TGTGCCAGCAGTGCCCTTGTGCCCCAAGAGACCCAGTACTTC.

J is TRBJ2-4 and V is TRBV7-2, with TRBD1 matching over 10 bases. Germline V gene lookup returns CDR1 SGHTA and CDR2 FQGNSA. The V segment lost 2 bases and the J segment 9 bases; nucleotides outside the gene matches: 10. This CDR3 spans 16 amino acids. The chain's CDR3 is CASSLTTGTGVPIQYF. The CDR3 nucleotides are TGTGCCAGCAGCTTAACCACCGGGACAGGGGTACCCATTCAGTACTTC.

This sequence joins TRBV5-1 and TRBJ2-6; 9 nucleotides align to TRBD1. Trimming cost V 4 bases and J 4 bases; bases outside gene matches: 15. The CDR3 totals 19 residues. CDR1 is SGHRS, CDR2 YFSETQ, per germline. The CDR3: CASSPTSGTGLYGANVLTF. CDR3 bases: TGCGCCAGCAGCCCTACTTCCGGGACAGGGTTGTACGGGGCCAACGTCCTGACTTTC.

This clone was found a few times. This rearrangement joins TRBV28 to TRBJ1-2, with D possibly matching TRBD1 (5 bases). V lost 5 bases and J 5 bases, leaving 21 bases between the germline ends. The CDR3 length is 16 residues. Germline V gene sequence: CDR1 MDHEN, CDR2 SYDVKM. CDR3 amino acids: CASSRNGAGAYYGYTF. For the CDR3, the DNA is TGTGCCAGCAGTCGTAACGGGGCTGGGGCATATTATGGCTACACCTTC.

Here the CDR3 DNA reads TGTGCCAGCAGTTTCCCTCCGCCCGGGGCAGAGACCCAGTACTTC. This translates into CASSFPPPGAETQYF. The rearrangement links TRBV28 to TRBJ2-5; D tentatively reads TRBD1 or TRBD2 (5 bases each). There are 15 residues in the CDR3. Germline V gene lookup returns CDR1 MDHEN and CDR2 SYDVKM. Trimming took 3 bases from V and 4 from J, leaving 15 bases between them.

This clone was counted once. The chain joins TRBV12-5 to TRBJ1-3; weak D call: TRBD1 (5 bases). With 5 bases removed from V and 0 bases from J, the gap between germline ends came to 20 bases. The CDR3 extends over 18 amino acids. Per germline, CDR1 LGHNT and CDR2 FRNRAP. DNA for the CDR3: TGTGCTAGTGGTCCGACCCTCGGGACCACGAGCTCTGGAAACACCATATATTTT. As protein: CASGPTLGTTSSGNTIYF.

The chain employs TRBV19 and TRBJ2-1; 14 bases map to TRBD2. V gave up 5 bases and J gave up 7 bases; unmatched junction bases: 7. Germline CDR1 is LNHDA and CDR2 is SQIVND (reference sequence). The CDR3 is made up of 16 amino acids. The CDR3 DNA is TGTGCCAGTAGTTTTGGTCGACTAGCGGGAGGGAATGAGCAGTTCTTC. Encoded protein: CASSFGRLAGGNEQFF.

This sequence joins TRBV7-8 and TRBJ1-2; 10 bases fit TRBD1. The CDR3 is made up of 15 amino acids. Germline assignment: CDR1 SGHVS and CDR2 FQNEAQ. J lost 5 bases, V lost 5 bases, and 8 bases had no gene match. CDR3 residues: CASSISGTGEYGYTF. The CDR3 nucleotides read TGTGCCAGCAGCATATCCGGGACAGGGGAATATGGCTACACCTTC.

The CDR3 DNA is TGTGCCAGCTCACCACAGGGTTCTAACTATGGCTACACCTTC. Amino acids: CASSPQGSNYGYTF. The chain couples TRBV18 to TRBJ1-2; D unresolved. CDR3 length: 14 amino acids. The V end lost 1 base, the J end lost 0 bases, and 6 bases lay between the germline ends. CDR1 is KGHSH, CDR2 LQKENI, per germline.

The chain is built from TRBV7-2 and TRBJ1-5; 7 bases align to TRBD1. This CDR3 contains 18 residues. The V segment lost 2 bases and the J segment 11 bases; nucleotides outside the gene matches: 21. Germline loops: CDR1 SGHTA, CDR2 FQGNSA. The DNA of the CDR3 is TGTGCCAGCAGCTTATCAAGTATTAGACCAGGGGGTCTACAGTCCCAGCATTTT. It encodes CASSLSSIRPGGLQSQHF.

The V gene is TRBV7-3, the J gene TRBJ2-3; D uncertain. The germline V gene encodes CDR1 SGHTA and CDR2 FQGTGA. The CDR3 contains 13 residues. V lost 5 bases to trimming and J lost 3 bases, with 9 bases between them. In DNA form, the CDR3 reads TGTGCCAGCAGCCCGCTCGGGACAGATACGCAGTATTTT. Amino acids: CASSPLGTDTQYF.

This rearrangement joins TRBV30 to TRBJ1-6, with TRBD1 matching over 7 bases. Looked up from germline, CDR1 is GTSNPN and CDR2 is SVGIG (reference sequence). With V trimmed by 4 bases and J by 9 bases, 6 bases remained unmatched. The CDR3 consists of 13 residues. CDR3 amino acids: CAWTPGGGSPLHF. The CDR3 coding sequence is TGTGCCTGGACCCCAGGGGGAGGTTCACCCCTCCACTTT.

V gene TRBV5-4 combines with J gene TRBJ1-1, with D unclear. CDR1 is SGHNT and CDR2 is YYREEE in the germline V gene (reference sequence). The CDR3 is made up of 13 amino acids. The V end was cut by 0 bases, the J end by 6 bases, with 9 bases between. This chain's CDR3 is CASSLEGRAEAFF. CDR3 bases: TGTGCCAGCAGCTTGGAGGGTCGGGCTGAAGCTTTCTTT.